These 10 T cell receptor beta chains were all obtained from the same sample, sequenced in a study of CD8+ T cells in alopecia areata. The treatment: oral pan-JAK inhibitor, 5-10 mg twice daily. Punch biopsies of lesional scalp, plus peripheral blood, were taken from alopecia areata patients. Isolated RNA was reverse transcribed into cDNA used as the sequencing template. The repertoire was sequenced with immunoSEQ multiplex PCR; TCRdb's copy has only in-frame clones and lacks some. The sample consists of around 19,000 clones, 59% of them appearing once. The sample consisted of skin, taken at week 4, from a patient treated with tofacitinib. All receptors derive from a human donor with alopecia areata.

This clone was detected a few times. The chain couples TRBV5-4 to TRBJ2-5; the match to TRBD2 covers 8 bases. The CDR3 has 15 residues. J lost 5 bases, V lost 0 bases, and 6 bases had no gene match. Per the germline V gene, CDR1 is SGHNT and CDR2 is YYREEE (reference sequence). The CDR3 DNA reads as TGTGCCAGCAGCTTGGCCGGGGGGGGGCAGGAGACCCAGTACTTC. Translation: CASSLAGGGQETQYF.

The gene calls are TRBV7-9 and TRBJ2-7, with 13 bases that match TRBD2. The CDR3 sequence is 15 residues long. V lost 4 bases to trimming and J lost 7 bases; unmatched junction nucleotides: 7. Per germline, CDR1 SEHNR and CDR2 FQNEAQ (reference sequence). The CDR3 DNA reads TGTGCCAGCAGCTCTACGGGACTAGCGGGGCAAGAGCAGTACTTC. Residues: CASSSTGLAGQEQYF.

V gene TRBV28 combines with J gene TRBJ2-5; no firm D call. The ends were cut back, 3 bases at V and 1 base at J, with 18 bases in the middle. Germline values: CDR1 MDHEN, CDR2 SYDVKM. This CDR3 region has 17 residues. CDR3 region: CASSFIAETALQETQYF. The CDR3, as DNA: TGTGCCAGCAGTTTTATCGCGGAAACCGCCCTCCAAGAGACCCAGTACTTC. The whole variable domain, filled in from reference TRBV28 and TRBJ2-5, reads DVKVTQSSRYLVKRTGEKVFLECVQDMDHENMFWYRQDPGLGLRLIYFSYDVKMKEKGDIPEGYSVSREKKERFSLILESASTNQTSMYLCASSFIAETALQETQYFGPGTRLLVL.

CDR3 residues: CASSMTRSGNTIYF. The CDR3 region has the DNA TGTGCCAGCAGTATGACCCGCTCTGGAAACACCATATATTTT. The chain carries TRBV14 and TRBJ1-3, with D unclear. Looked up from germline, CDR1 is SGHDN and CDR2 is FVKESK. The CDR3 totals 14 residues. V lost 6 bases and J lost 0, with 9 bases in between.

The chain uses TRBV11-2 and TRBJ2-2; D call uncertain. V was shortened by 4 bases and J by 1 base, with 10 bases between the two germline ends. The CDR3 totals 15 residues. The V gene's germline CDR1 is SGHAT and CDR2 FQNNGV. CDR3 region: CASSSAVGNTGELFF. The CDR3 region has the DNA TGTGCCAGCAGCTCGGCCGTGGGGAACACCGGGGAGCTGTTTTTT. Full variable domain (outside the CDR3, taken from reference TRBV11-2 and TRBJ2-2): EAGVAQSPRYKIIEKRQSVAFWCNPISGHATLYWYQQILGQGPKLLIQFQNNGVVDDSQLPKDRFSAERLKGVDSTLKIQPAKLEDSAVYLCASSSAVGNTGELFFGEGSRLTVL.

The CDR3 DNA reads as TGTGCCAGCAGTTTCAGGGGGCGCGAAGCTTTCTTT. Its protein product is CASSFRGREAFF. The rearrangement uses TRBV27 and TRBJ1-1, with 8 bases matching TRBD1. This CDR3 is built from 12 residues. Germline loops: CDR1 MNHEY, CDR2 SMNVEV (reference sequence). Losses at the gene ends were 3 bases for V and 8 bases for J; bases not matched to a gene: 2.

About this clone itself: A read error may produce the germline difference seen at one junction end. CDR3 sequence reads: CASSQGQGTDSQYF. The CDR3 DNA follows: TGCGCCAGCAGCCAAGGACAGGGGACAGATTCGCAGTATTTT. The chain carries TRBV5-4 and TRBJ2-3; 9 nucleotides line up with TRBD1. The CDR3 runs 14 residues. Germline assignment: CDR1 SGHNT and CDR2 YYREEE (reference sequence). Variable domain in full (rest from reference TRBV5-4 and TRBJ2-3): ETGVTQSPTHLIKTRGQQVTLRCSSQSGHNTVSWYQQALGQGPQFIFQYYREEENGRGNFPPRFSGLQFPNYSSELNVNALELDDSALYLCASSQGQGTDSQYFGPGTRLTVL.

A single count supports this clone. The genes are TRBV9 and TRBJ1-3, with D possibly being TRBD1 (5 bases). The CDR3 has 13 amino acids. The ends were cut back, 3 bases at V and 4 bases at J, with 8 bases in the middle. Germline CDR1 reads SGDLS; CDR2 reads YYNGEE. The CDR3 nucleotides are TGTGCCAGCAGCGAAGGGGTGGGAAACACCATATATTTT. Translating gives CASSEGVGNTIYF. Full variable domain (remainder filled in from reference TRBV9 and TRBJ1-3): DSGVTQTPKHLITATGQRVTLRCSPRSGDLSVYWYQQSLDQGLQFLIQYYNGEERAKGNILERFSAQQFPDLHSELNLSSLELGDSALYFCASSEGVGNTIYFGEGSWLTVV.

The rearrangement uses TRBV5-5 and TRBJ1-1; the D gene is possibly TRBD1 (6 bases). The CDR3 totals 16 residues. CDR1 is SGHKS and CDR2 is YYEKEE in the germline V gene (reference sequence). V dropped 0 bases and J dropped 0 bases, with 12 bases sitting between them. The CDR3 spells CASSLGWTVMNTEAFF. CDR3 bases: TGTGCCAGCAGCTTGGGGTGGACAGTCATGAACACTGAAGCTTTCTTT. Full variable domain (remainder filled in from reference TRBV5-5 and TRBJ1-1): DAGVTQSPTHLIKTRGQQVTLRCSPISGHKSVSWYQQVLGQGPQFIFQYYEKEERGRGNFPDRFSARQFPNYSSELNVNALLLGDSALYLCASSLGWTVMNTEAFFGQGTRLTVV.

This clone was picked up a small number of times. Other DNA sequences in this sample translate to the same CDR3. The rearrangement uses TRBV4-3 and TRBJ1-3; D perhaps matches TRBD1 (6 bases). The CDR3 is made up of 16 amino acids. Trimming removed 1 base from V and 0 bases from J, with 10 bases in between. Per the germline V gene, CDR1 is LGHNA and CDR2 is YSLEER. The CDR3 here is CASSQVRGPSGNTIYF. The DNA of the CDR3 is TGCGCCAGCAGCCAAGTTCGGGGGCCCTCTGGAAACACCATATATTTT.